This T cell receptor beta chain was identified in a study of T cell responses to AZD1222 COVID-19 vaccine. Details on this clone: Antigen specificity is unknown.

Points from the study as a whole: Spike-specific TCR breadth and depth went up after people got two AZD1222 doses.

The table came from immunoSEQ multiplex PCR; TCRdb's copy has only in-frame clones and leaves some out. The sample lists over 100,000 clones, roughly nine tenths occurring once. Looked up from germline, CDR1 is KGHSH and CDR2 is LQKENI. V lost 8 bases to trimming and J lost 6 bases; unmatched junction nucleotides: 12. The CDR3 covers 15 residues. This TCR derives from an adult in good health. The chain uses TRBV18 and TRBJ2-2, with TRBD2 matching over 7 bases. Sequenced material: peripheral blood, taken on day 0 of AZD1222 vaccination. The CDR3 DNA is TGTGCCAGCCTACCACAAGCGGGGCCCCCCGGGGAGCTGTTTTTT. Translated: CASLPQAGPPGELFF. The full variable domain, with the rest looked up from reference TRBV18 and TRBJ2-2, is NAGVMQNPRHLVRRRGQEARLRCSPMKGHSHVYWYRQLPEEGLKFMVYLQKENIIDESGMPKERFSAEFPKEGPSILRIQQVVRGDSAAYFCASLPQAGPPGELFFGEGSRLTVL.